The clone carrying this TCR beta chain was picked up a small number of times. The CDR3 is 12 residues long. Per the germline V gene, CDR1 is MGHDK and CDR2 is SYGVNS. Trimming at V came to 4 bases and at J to 6 bases, leaving 2 bases not matched to a gene. The sample is drawn from a study of blood T cells in healthy people across ages. A second PCR, run for roughly 7 to 11 cycles, used a sample-barcoded 5' primer plus a J-beta primer mix. Every molecule of cDNA carried a tag from a template-switch adaptor with 12 random nucleotides. A single record per CDR3 protein comes from TCRdb applying MiXCR to the 5' RACE reads. The table records 700,000 to 800,000 distinct CDR3 sequences, 40% to 45% of them present only once.

The sequenced sample was blood. This chain connects TRBV25-1 to TRBJ2-7; 8 positions agree with TRBD1. The sequence was collected from a woman aged 55-69 years in good health. The CDR3 reads CASSGQGSEQYF. DNA of the CDR3: TGTGCCAGCAGTGGACAGGGGAGCGAGCAGTACTTC.